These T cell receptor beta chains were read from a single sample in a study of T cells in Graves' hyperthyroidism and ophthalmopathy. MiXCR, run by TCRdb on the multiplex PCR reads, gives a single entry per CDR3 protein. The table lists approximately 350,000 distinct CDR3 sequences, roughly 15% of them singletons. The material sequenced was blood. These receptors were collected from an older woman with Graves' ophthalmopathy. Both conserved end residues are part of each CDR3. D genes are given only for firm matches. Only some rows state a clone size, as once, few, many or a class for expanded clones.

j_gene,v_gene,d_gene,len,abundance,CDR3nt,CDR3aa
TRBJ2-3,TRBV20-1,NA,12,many,TGCAGTGCTGGCGCGAGCACAGATACGCAGTATTTT,CSAGASTDTQYF
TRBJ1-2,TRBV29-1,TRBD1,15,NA,TGCAGCGTTCCCGACCCGGACAGGGAAAGCTATGGCTACACCTTC,CSVPDPDRESYGYTF
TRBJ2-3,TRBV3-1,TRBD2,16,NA,TGTGCCAGCAGCCAAGAAGAAAGCGGGAGGACAGATACGCAGTATTTT,CASSQEESGRTDTQYF
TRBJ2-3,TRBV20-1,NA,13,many,TGCAGTGCTCCGACGGGATCCACAGATACGCAGTATTTT,CSAPTGSTDTQYF
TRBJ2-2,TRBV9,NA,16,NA,TGTGCCAGCAGCGTAGTGGCGGCGTCGAACACCGGGGAGCTGTTTTTT,CASSVVAASNTGELFF
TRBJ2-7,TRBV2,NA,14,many,TGTGCCAGCGGTGAGGACTCACCCTCCTACGAGCAGTACTTC,CASGEDSPSYEQYF
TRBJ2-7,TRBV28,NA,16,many,TGTGCCAGCAGTTCCCTTGGCAGGGGAATTACCTACGAGCAGTACTTC,CASSSLGRGITYEQYF
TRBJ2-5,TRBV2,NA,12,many,TGTGCCAGCAGTCCTCTTTGGGAGACCCAGTACTTC,CASSPLWETQYF
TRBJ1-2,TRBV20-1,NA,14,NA,TGCAGTGCTAGAAGCGGCAGGGGAAACTATGGCTACACCTTC,CSARSGRGNYGYTF
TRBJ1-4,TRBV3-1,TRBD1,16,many,TGTGCCAGCAGCGCCACCCTGACAGGGGGTAATGAAAAACTGTTTTTT,CASSATLTGGNEKLFF
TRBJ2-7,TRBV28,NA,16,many,TGTGCCAGCAGTTTCGACTGGGGGAAGAGGGCCTACGAGCAGTACTTC,CASSFDWGKRAYEQYF
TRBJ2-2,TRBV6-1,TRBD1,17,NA,TGTGCCAGCAGTAGTACCGGGACAGGGGGCTTCACCGGGGAGCTGTTTTTT,CASSSTGTGGFTGELFF
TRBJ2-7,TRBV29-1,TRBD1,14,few,TGCAGTTACTCAAGGGGACAGGGGGTTTCCGAGCAGTACTTC,CSYSRGQGVSEQYF
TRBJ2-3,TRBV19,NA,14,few,TGTGCCAGTAGCCAGACCCCGCGCGGAGATACGCAGTATTTT,CASSQTPRGDTQYF
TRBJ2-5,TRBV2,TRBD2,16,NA,TGTGCCAGCAGTGGACGACTAGCGGGAGGTGGGGAGACCCAGTACTTC,CASSGRLAGGGETQYF
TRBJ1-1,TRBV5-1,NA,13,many,TGCGCCAGCAAGAGCAGCCAGAACACTGAAGCTTTCTTT,CASKSSQNTEAFF
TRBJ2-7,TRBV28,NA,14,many,TGTGCCAGCAGCTCACACTTACCCTCCCTGGAGCAGTACTTC,CASSSHLPSLEQYF
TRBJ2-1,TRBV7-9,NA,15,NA,TGTGCCAGCAGCTTAGTGGGGGAGGAGGGCAATGAGCAGTTCTTC,CASSLVGEEGNEQFF
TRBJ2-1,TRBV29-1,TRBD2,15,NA,TGCAGCGTTGACGATAGCGGGAACTCCTACAATGAGCAGTTCTTC,CSVDDSGNSYNEQFF
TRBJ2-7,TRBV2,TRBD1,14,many,TGTGCCAGCAGTGAAGAAGGGACAGGGGGGGAGCAGTACTTC,CASSEEGTGGEQYF
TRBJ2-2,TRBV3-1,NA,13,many,TGTGCCAGCACCCACGCGAACACCGGGGAGCTGTTTTTT,CASTHANTGELFF
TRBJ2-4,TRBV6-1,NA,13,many,TGTGCCAGCAGTGACAGGGTAGGAGACATTCAGTACTTC,CASSDRVGDIQYF
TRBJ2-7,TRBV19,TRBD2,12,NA,TGTGCCAGTAGGGCTAGCGGGACCGAGCAGTACTTC,CASRASGTEQYF
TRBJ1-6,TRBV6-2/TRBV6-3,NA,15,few,TGTGCCAGCAGTTACGCTACAGGGAGGAATTCACCCCTCCACTTT,CASSYATGRNSPLHF
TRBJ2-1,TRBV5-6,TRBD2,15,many,TGTGCCAGCAGCTATAGCGGGAGTCCCTACAATGAGCAGTTCTTC,CASSYSGSPYNEQFF
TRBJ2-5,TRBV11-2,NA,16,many,TGTGCCAGCAGCCGATCGTCGGGGCAGACCCAAGAGACCCAGTACTTC,CASSRSSGQTQETQYF
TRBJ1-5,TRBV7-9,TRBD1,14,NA,TGTGCCAGCAGTTTGGACAGGGGTGGCCAGCCCCAGCATTTT,CASSLDRGGQPQHF
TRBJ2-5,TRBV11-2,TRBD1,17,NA,TGTGCCAGCAGCTCCAAAGGGGGGACAGGGGCCCAAGAGACCCAGTACTTC,CASSSKGGTGAQETQYF
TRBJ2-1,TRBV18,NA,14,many,TGTGCCAGCTCAGGGAGGCGTTCCTACAATGAGCAGTTCTTC,CASSGRRSYNEQFF
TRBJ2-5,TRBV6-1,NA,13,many,TGTGCCAGCAATCGGGCTGGGGGGGAGACCCAGTACTTC,CASNRAGGETQYF
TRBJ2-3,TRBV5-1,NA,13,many,TGCGCCAGCAGCACCAGGGGCTCAGATACGCAGTATTTT,CASSTRGSDTQYF
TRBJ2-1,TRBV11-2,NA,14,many,TGTGCCAGCAGCACCCGTCGGACCTCGAATGAGCAGTTCTTC,CASSTRRTSNEQFF
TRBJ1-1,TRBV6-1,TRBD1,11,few,TGTGCCAGCAGCCGGGACAGGGTGGCTTTCTTT,CASSRDRVAFF
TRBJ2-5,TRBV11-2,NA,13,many,TGTGCCAGCAGCAAACGAGGAGGAGAGACCCAGTACTTC,CASSKRGGETQYF
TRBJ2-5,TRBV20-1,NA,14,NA,TGCAGTGCCCGCCACGGGCAGTACCAAGAGACCCAGTACTTC,CSARHGQYQETQYF
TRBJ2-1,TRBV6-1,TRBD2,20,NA,TGTGCCAGCAGTCAATACCCCGGGACTAGCGGGAGAGAGTCCTACAATGAGCAGTTCTTC,CASSQYPGTSGRESYNEQFF
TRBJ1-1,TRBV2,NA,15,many,TGTGCCAGCAGTGAACAGGGACATCCGAACACTGAAGCTTTCTTT,CASSEQGHPNTEAFF
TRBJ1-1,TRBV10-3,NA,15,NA,TGTGCCATCAGTGAGGGGACCAGGGCTGGCACTGAAGCTTTCTTT,CAISEGTRAGTEAFF
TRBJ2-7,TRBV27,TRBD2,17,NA,TGTGCCAGTGGCCTTGTTGGGACTAGGCCCCGTCGCTACGAGCAGTACTTC,CASGLVGTRPRRYEQYF
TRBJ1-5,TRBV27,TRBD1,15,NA,TGTGCCAGCAGCCGCAGGGGGCGAAGGAATCAGCCCCAGCATTTT,CASSRRGRRNQPQHF
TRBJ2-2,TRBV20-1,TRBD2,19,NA,TGCAGTGCTAGAGATATCCTCCTACAGGCGGGAGGTCACACCGGGGAGCTGTTTTTT,CSARDILLQAGGHTGELFF
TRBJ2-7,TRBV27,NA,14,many,TGTGCCAGCAGTTTCACACCAGGGTCCTACGAGCAGTACTTC,CASSFTPGSYEQYF
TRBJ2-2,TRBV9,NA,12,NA,TGTGCCAGCAGCGTAGGGGGGGGGGAGCTGTTTTTT,CASSVGGGELFF
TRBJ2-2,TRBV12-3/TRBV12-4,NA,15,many,TGTGCCAGCAGTTTAGCAGGGGCTGGCAACGGGGAGCTGTTTTTT,CASSLAGAGNGELFF
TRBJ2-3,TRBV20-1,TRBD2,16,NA,TGCAGTGCTTCGCTAGGGACTAGCGGAGACACAGATACGCAGTATTTT,CSASLGTSGDTDTQYF
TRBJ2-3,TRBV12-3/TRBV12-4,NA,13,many,TGTGCCAGCAGTTGGCAGAGCACAGATACGCAGTATTTT,CASSWQSTDTQYF